This T cell receptor beta chain originates from a study of early T cells in non-severe SARS-CoV-2 infection. At the level of the study: Unpaired chains resulted from sequencing bulk RNA of unsorted whole blood.

This clonotype was picked up a small number of times. Its specificity is unknown. Whole-study findings and limits: Using VDJdb, the matching emphasized anti-spike CD8 responses while missing private and CD4 specificities.

Individual cDNA molecules were tagged with unique molecular identifiers. TCRdb re-called the 5' RACE reads with MiXCR, one entry per CDR3 protein. The sample has 65,000 to 80,000 distinct CDR3 sequences; 13% are singletons. The CDR3 extends over 16 amino acids. V lost 4 bases, J lost 0 bases, and 16 bases lay in between. The receptor was derived from an adult who was a healthcare worker with PCR-confirmed SARS-CoV-2 infection or an uninfected control (not recorded which). Material: whole blood. The genes are TRBV12-3 or TRBV12-4 and TRBJ2-7, with D possibly TRBD1 on 6 matching bases. CDR3 coding DNA: TGTGCCAGCAGTTCACAGGGACGCGCGAACTCCTACGAGCAGTACTTC. The encoded protein is CASSSQGRANSYEQYF.